Listed below are T cell receptor beta chains from one sample, sequenced in a study of blood T cell repertoires in COVID-19. Only in-frame clones appear in the TCRdb table, and some are missing; sequencing was by immunoSEQ multiplex PCR. The sample lists 100,000 to 150,000 clones, 70% to 85% seen once, with about 4.2% in the top ten. The sequencing sample was made of peripheral blood. The receptor set was obtained from a woman between 65 and 79 years old with acute or convalescent COVID-19. Both conserved end residues are part of each CDR3. The order of the fields is clone size, V gene, J gene, D gene, CDR3 DNA, CDR3 protein. D genes are given only for firm matches. Clone size is given for some rows only: seen once, a few or many times, or a class if the clone is expanded.

size: .
V: TRBV3-1/TRBV3-2
J: TRBJ1-2
D: .
DNA: TGTGCCAGCAGCCATTCCAGGGGACGTGGTGGCTACACCTTC
CDR3: CASSHSRGRGGYTF

size: .
V: TRBV6-4
J: TRBJ2-3
D: .
DNA: TGTGCCAGCAGTGAAGAGCGCCGGGGCACAGATACGCAGTATTTT
CDR3: CASSEERRGTDTQYF

size: .
V: TRBV7-3
J: TRBJ2-7
D: TRBD2
DNA: TGTGCCAGCAGCTTAACAGCGGGGACCTACGAGCAGTACTTC
CDR3: CASSLTAGTYEQYF

size: .
V: TRBV4-3
J: TRBJ2-4
D: TRBD2
DNA: TGCGCCAGCAGCCAAGTGGGACTAGCGGGGGCCTCCTTAAGCAAAAACATTCAGTACTTC
CDR3: CASSQVGLAGASLSKNIQYF

size: .
V: TRBV11-3
J: TRBJ1-1
D: TRBD1
DNA: TGTGCCAGCACCTTGTACAGGGGTTCCTTTGAAGCTTTCTTT
CDR3: CASTLYRGSFEAFF

size: .
V: TRBV7-2
J: TRBJ2-1
D: TRBD2
DNA: TGTGCCAGCAGCTTAGCGCGGGGGACCTCCTACAATGAGCAGTTCTTC
CDR3: CASSLARGTSYNEQFF

size: .
V: TRBV10-2
J: TRBJ2-3
D: .
DNA: TGCGCCAGCAGTGAGCCTGGAGGGGTTACCACAGATACGCAGTATTTT
CDR3: CASSEPGGVTTDTQYF

size: .
V: TRBV5-1
J: TRBJ1-4
D: TRBD1
DNA: TGCGCCAGCAGCTTGGAGGGACAGGGGGCGGGTGAAAAACTGTTTTTT
CDR3: CASSLEGQGAGEKLFF

size: .
V: TRBV29-1
J: TRBJ1-4
D: .
DNA: TGCAGCGTTGAAGATCTCGGGAGAAAACTGTTTTTT
CDR3: CSVEDLGRKLFF

size: .
V: TRBV15
J: TRBJ1-1
D: TRBD1
DNA: TGTGCCACCAGCAGAGAGTTGGGACAGGGGATAGGAGCTTTCTTT
CDR3: CATSRELGQGIGAFF

size: .
V: TRBV24-1
J: TRBJ1-2
D: TRBD1
DNA: TGTGCCACCCAGGGGGACCAGCCTAACTATGGCTACACCTTC
CDR3: CATQGDQPNYGYTF

size: .
V: TRBV5-1
J: TRBJ1-1
D: .
DNA: TGCGCCAGCAGCCCGGTGGGGCAAGGGGGAGCTTTCTTT
CDR3: CASSPVGQGGAFF

size: .
V: TRBV11-3
J: TRBJ1-1
D: TRBD1
DNA: TGTGCCAGCAGCCGGGACAGACCCATGAACACTGAAGCTTTCTTT
CDR3: CASSRDRPMNTEAFF

size: few
V: TRBV30
J: TRBJ1-1
D: .
DNA: TGTGCCTGGAGTAAGGGGATAAACACTGAAGCTTTCTTT
CDR3: CAWSKGINTEAFF

size: .
V: TRBV6-5
J: TRBJ1-4
D: .
DNA: TGTGCCAGCGGCCGGGGGGAAAAACTGTTTTTT
CDR3: CASGRGEKLFF

size: .
V: TRBV19
J: TRBJ1-2
D: .
DNA: TGTGCCAGTAGTCCTCCGGACAGATATGGCTACACCTTC
CDR3: CASSPPDRYGYTF

size: .
V: TRBV7-2
J: TRBJ1-5
D: .
DNA: TGTGCCAGCAGCTTAATAACGGTGAATCAGCCCCAGCATTTT
CDR3: CASSLITVNQPQHF

size: .
V: TRBV3-1/TRBV3-2
J: TRBJ2-2
D: TRBD1
DNA: TGTGCCAGCAGCCAAAGGACAGGGACCGGGGAGCTGTTTTTT
CDR3: CASSQRTGTGELFF

size: once
V: TRBV7-8
J: TRBJ2-1
D: .
DNA: TGTGCCAGCAGCTTCTCTTCTAGCTCCTACAATGAGCAGTTCTTC
CDR3: CASSFSSSSYNEQFF

size: .
V: TRBV12-3/TRBV12-4
J: TRBJ2-7
D: .
DNA: TGTGCCAGCAGTTTGGGTGGAGGGCGTGAGCAGTACTTC
CDR3: CASSLGGGREQYF

size: .
V: TRBV25-1
J: TRBJ1-1
D: .
DNA: TGTGCCAGCAGTTCTCCTACGGCTGAAGCTTTCTTT
CDR3: CASSSPTAEAFF

size: .
V: TRBV5-6
J: TRBJ2-2
D: TRBD2
DNA: TGTGCCAGCAGCTTTCTAGCGGGGGGGCCTAGGGAGCTGTTTTTT
CDR3: CASSFLAGGPRELFF

size: .
V: TRBV4-3
J: TRBJ1-2
D: .
DNA: TGCGCCAGCAGCCAAGAGGGCCGGGGGGGGTATGGCTACACCTTC
CDR3: CASSQEGRGGYGYTF

size: .
V: TRBV18
J: TRBJ2-7
D: .
DNA: TGTGCCAGCTCAAGCGGCGGGATTGGAAACGAGCAGTACTTC
CDR3: CASSSGGIGNEQYF

size: few
V: TRBV5-4
J: TRBJ2-5
D: TRBD2
DNA: TGTGCCAGCAGCTTGGAACTAGCGGGGGGTCAAGAGACCCAGTACTTC
CDR3: CASSLELAGGQETQYF

size: few
V: TRBV5-1
J: TRBJ2-3
D: TRBD2
DNA: TGCGCCAGCAGCTTGAGCGGGGGATCCACAGATACGCAGTATTTT
CDR3: CASSLSGGSTDTQYF

size: once
V: TRBV27
J: TRBJ2-7
D: .
DNA: TGTGCCAGCAGTTTGGTTGCGGACAGCTCCTACGAGCAGTACTTC
CDR3: CASSLVADSSYEQYF

size: .
V: TRBV9
J: TRBJ1-1
D: .
DNA: TGTGCCAGCAGCGTAGAACCAGGGAACACTGAAGCTTTCTTT
CDR3: CASSVEPGNTEAFF

size: .
V: TRBV7-8
J: TRBJ2-3
D: TRBD1
DNA: TGTGCCAGCAGCTTAGGCGGACAGGGGAGGACAGATACGCAGTATTTT
CDR3: CASSLGGQGRTDTQYF

size: .
V: TRBV10-3
J: TRBJ1-5
D: .
DNA: TGTGCCATCAGGGGGGGGCCCAATCAGCCCCAGCATTTT
CDR3: CAIRGGPNQPQHF

size: .
V: TRBV19
J: TRBJ1-2
D: TRBD1
DNA: TGTGCCAGTAGTATAGGAGGTGTGACGGACAGGGCGCAACGTGGCTACACCTTC
CDR3: CASSIGGVTDRAQRGYTF

size: .
V: TRBV3-1/TRBV3-2
J: TRBJ1-1
D: .
DNA: TGTGCCAGCAGCCCTGGACAGAACACTGAAGCTTTCTTT
CDR3: CASSPGQNTEAFF

size: .
V: TRBV7-2
J: TRBJ2-1
D: .
DNA: TGTGCCAGCAGCTCATATCTAGTCCCCCCCTACAATGAGCAGTTCTTC
CDR3: CASSSYLVPPYNEQFF

size: once
V: TRBV30
J: TRBJ1-2
D: .
DNA: TGTGCCTGGAGCAAGGACAGCCGCTATGGCTACACCTTC
CDR3: CAWSKDSRYGYTF

size: .
V: TRBV6-2/TRBV6-3
J: TRBJ1-2
D: TRBD1
DNA: TGTGCCAGCAGTTTGGACAGGTTGAGTAGCTATGGCTACACCTTC
CDR3: CASSLDRLSSYGYTF

size: .
V: TRBV7-2
J: TRBJ1-2
D: .
DNA: TGTGCCAGCACCCGGAGGGGACTTCTTAACTATGGCTACACCTTC
CDR3: CASTRRGLLNYGYTF

size: .
V: TRBV7-2
J: TRBJ2-3
D: .
DNA: TGTGCCAGCAGCTTAGGCGTGGGGGGGCGGGCCACAGATACGCAGTATTTT
CDR3: CASSLGVGGRATDTQYF

size: once
V: TRBV11-3
J: TRBJ2-7
D: TRBD2
DNA: TGTGCCAGCAGCCCCCAGGGACTAAGCTCCTACGAGCAGTACTTC
CDR3: CASSPQGLSSYEQYF

size: .
V: TRBV20-1
J: TRBJ2-3
D: TRBD2
DNA: TGCAGTGCTAGTTCGCTAGCGGGTGCAAATACGCAGTATTTT
CDR3: CSASSLAGANTQYF

size: few
V: TRBV6-2/TRBV6-3
J: TRBJ1-1
D: .
DNA: TGTGCCAGCAGTTACCTGGACAGAATGAACACTGAAGCTTTCTTT
CDR3: CASSYLDRMNTEAFF

size: few
V: TRBV4-3
J: TRBJ1-2
D: TRBD1
DNA: TGCGCCAGCAGCCAAGCCTTCAGTGACAGGGGAAGTGGCTACACCTTC
CDR3: CASSQAFSDRGSGYTF

size: .
V: TRBV19
J: TRBJ1-1
D: .
DNA: TGTGCCAGTAGGACCAACTTAATCGGGACTGAAGCTTTCTTT
CDR3: CASRTNLIGTEAFF

size: .
V: TRBV4-3
J: TRBJ1-4
D: .
DNA: TGCGCCAGCAGCCCCCAAGGGACTGGTGAAAAACTGTTTTTT
CDR3: CASSPQGTGEKLFF

size: .
V: TRBV6-4
J: TRBJ1-1
D: .
DNA: TGTGCCAGCAGTGAGGAGGGGCGGAAGAACACTGAAGCTTTCTTT
CDR3: CASSEEGRKNTEAFF

size: .
V: TRBV15
J: TRBJ1-4
D: TRBD1
DNA: TGTGCCACCAGCAGGGACAGGGCCACTAATGAAAAACTGTTTTTT
CDR3: CATSRDRATNEKLFF

size: many
V: TRBV7-2
J: TRBJ1-4
D: TRBD1
DNA: TGTGCCAGCAGCCCTCTTGGGACAGCAACTAATGAAAAACTGTTTTTT
CDR3: CASSPLGTATNEKLFF

size: .
V: TRBV3-1/TRBV3-2
J: TRBJ2-4
D: .
DNA: TGTGCCAGCAGCCTCCAGGGGCCCAAAAACATTCAGTACTTC
CDR3: CASSLQGPKNIQYF

size: few
V: TRBV25-1
J: TRBJ1-3
D: .
DNA: TGTGCCAGCAGGGAGACAGGCTCTGGAAACACCATATATTTT
CDR3: CASRETGSGNTIYF

size: .
V: TRBV5-5
J: TRBJ1-2
D: .
DNA: TGTGCCAGCAGCTACAGCCTTGGGTATGGCTACACCTTC
CDR3: CASSYSLGYGYTF

size: .
V: TRBV5-6
J: TRBJ2-5
D: .
DNA: TGTGCCAGCAGCTTGGGAACGGTCCAAGAGACCCAGTACTTC
CDR3: CASSLGTVQETQYF

size: .
V: TRBV25-1
J: TRBJ2-5
D: .
DNA: TGTGCCAGCAGTGACCCCGCCACTGTCGAGACCCAGTACTTC
CDR3: CASSDPATVETQYF

size: .
V: TRBV5-5
J: TRBJ1-3
D: .
DNA: TGTGCCAGCAGTTTGACCCCAGGACAGCTCTCTGGAAACACCATATATTTT
CDR3: CASSLTPGQLSGNTIYF

size: .
V: TRBV11-3
J: TRBJ2-5
D: .
DNA: TGTGCCAGCAGCTTAGGGTCTGTCGGGGAGACCCAGTACTTC
CDR3: CASSLGSVGETQYF